This entry lists 23 T cell receptor beta chains sequenced from one sample in a study of identical twins. Each CDR3 protein is one row after TCRdb ran MiXCR on the 5' RACE reads. The table has hundreds of thousands of distinct CDR3 sequences, 6.5% to 8.5% seen once. These data were also filed under a second study, of yellow fever vaccine responses in identical twins.

Sequencing used memory (CD45RO+) T cells sorted from blood. These receptors originate from a woman between 18 and 29 years old in good health.

This clonotype has a handful of counts. The chain uses TRBV6-2 or TRBV6-3 and TRBJ2-1, with D perhaps TRBD2 (5 bases). Germline V gene data show CDR1 as MNHEY and CDR2 as SVGEGT. This CDR3 has 14 amino acids. Deletions cut 10 bases from V and 8 bases from J, with 21 bases between. CDR3 nucleotides: TGTGCCATCTCAAATGGGGAGTGGTTCGATGAGCAGTTCTTC. This sequence encodes CAISNGEWFDEQFF.

At least ten counts were recorded for this clonotype. The CDR3, as DNA: TGTGCCAGCAGCCCAAAATTCGGGACAGGGGCTAACAATGAGCAGTTCTTC. This gives the protein CASSPKFGTGANNEQFF. The chain employs TRBV3-1 and TRBJ2-1; 10 bases are shared with TRBD1. J lost 5 bases, V lost 4 bases, and 11 bases had no gene match. The CDR3 is 17 amino acids. Germline loops: CDR1 LGHDT, CDR2 YNNKEL (reference sequence).

A word on this clonotype: A much larger clone sits a single nucleotide away, making a read error possible. The chain carries TRBV20-1 and TRBJ2-3; D remains unclear. Germline-derived CDR1 and CDR2 are DFQATT and SNEGSKA (reference sequence). This CDR3 has 12 residues. V lost 5 bases and J 5 bases, leaving 11 bases between the germline ends. CDR3 residues: CSAVQYKDTQYF. Written as DNA, the CDR3 is TGCAGTGCTGTACAATACAAAGATACGCAGTATTTT.

The rearrangement joins TRBV5-1 to TRBJ2-7; 9 nucleotides match TRBD2. Germline-derived CDR1 and CDR2 are SGHRS and YFSETQ. This CDR3 is 15 amino acids long. V lost 3 bases to trimming and J lost 12 bases; unmatched junction nucleotides: 16. As DNA, the CDR3 is TGCGCCAGCAGCTCGGAGTCTAGCGGGGCCGGTGGGGCGTACTTC. It encodes CASSSESSGAGGAYF.

This clonotype has a handful of counts. The CDR3 loop is CSARPGTSGRSQYF. CDR3 in DNA: TGCAGTGCTAGACCTGGGACTAGCGGGAGAAGCCAGTACTTC. The V gene is TRBV20-1, the J gene TRBJ2-5, with TRBD2 identical over 14 bases. The CDR3 sequence is 14 residues long. Germline values: CDR1 DFQATT, CDR2 SNEGSKA (reference sequence). V shed 2 bases, J shed 10 bases, and the junction held 6 bases outside the gene matches.

The V call is TRBV5-1, the J call TRBJ2-6; 9 bases are shared with TRBD1. With 4 bases clipped from V and 4 bases from J, the junction kept 6 bases outside the gene matches. Germline V gene lookup returns CDR1 SGHRS and CDR2 YFSETQ. CDR3 size: 16 residues. CDR3 sequence reads: CASSRDRESGANVLTF. Written as DNA, the CDR3 is TGCGCCAGCAGCAGGGACAGGGAGTCCGGGGCCAACGTCCTGACTTTC.

This clonotype has at least ten counts. This chain uses TRBV4-2 with TRBJ2-3; tentative D call: TRBD1 (7 bases). Trimming took 0 bases from V and 9 from J, leaving 22 bases between them. The CDR3 sequence is 17 residues long. Germline V gives CDR1 LGHNA, CDR2 YNFKEQ. For the CDR3, the DNA is TGTGCCAGCAGCCAAGATTTAGGGGGCAGGGGAAGCGGGACGCAGTATTTT. It codes for CASSQDLGGRGSGTQYF.

The chain is built from TRBV6-1 and TRBJ2-1; 10 bases line up with TRBD2. This CDR3 has 19 residues. The J segment lost 0 bases and the V segment lost 4 bases, leaving 12 bases of the junction unmatched. Germline CDR1 reads MNHNS; CDR2 reads SASEGT. CDR3 sequence (DNA): TGTGCCAGCAGTGGCCCTTACAAGCGGGAGGGGAGCTCCTACAATGAGCAGTTCTTC. The encoded protein is CASSGPYKREGSSYNEQFF.

This clonotype was seen only a few times. The chain employs TRBV7-2 and TRBJ1-2; possibly TRBD1 for D (6 bases). This CDR3 has 18 residues. V was clipped by 0 bases and J by 7 bases, with 24 bases between them. Germline V lookup: CDR1 SGHTA, CDR2 FQGNSA. CDR3 sequence (DNA): TGTGCCAGCAGCTTAGCAGGGACGGGGCCCAGGACAGAGGTTGGCTACACCTTC. Encoded protein: CASSLAGTGPRTEVGYTF.

This clonotype came up many times. The CDR3 loop is CASSYRELKSQPQHF. The CDR3 bases are TGTGCCAGCAGTTACAGGGAACTGAAAAGTCAGCCCCAGCATTTT. The chain employs TRBV12-3 or TRBV12-4 and TRBJ1-5; a possible D gene is TRBD1 (6 bases). The CDR3 runs to 15 residues. V lost 4 bases and J lost 6, with 16 bases in between.

The V and J genes are TRBV24-1 and TRBJ2-3; no clear D. Trimming took off 3 bases at V and 2 bases at J, with 11 bases between the two ends. Germline loops: CDR1 KGHDR, CDR2 SFDVKD. The CDR3 runs to 15 residues. The chain's CDR3 is CATSDPGPYTDTQYF. The CDR3 DNA is TGTGCCACCAGTGATCCCGGCCCTTACACAGATACGCAGTATTTT.

This clonotype showed up just a few times. The V gene is TRBV20-1, the J gene TRBJ2-1; 8 bases are shared with TRBD2. Per germline, CDR1 DFQATT and CDR2 SNEGSKA (reference sequence). Germline trimming cut 2 bases from V and 7 bases from J; bases unmatched to any gene: 19. The CDR3 length is 18 residues. CDR3 in amino acids: CSARFYGAGEGSRNEQFF. The CDR3 DNA follows: TGCAGTGCTAGATTCTATGGAGCGGGAGAAGGGTCAAGGAATGAGCAGTTCTTC.

The sample holds a few counts of this clonotype. The chain has TRBV4-2 and TRBJ2-7; D is ambiguous. This CDR3 has 15 amino acids. In germline, CDR1 is LGHNA, CDR2 YNFKEQ. Deletions cut 0 bases from V and 6 bases from J, with 15 bases between. In DNA form, the CDR3 reads TGTGCCAGCAGCCAAGATCACCGGCGCCTCGCCGAGCAGTACTTC. It translates to CASSQDHRRLAEQYF.

V is TRBV24-1 and J is TRBJ2-3; a weak D match, TRBD2 (6 bases). V was pared by 4 bases and J by 1 base, with 11 bases between. There are 15 residues in the CDR3. Germline lookup yields CDR1 KGHDR and CDR2 SFDVKD. The CDR3 loop is CATSEYRGGTDTQYF. In DNA form, the CDR3 reads TGTGCCACCAGTGAATATCGCGGGGGCACAGATACGCAGTATTTT.

The J gene is TRBJ2-1, the V gene TRBV10-1; D may match TRBD1 or TRBD2 (5 bases each). The CDR3 totals 15 residues. Between the trimmed V and J ends, which lost 2 bases and 4 bases, there was a span of 12 bases. CDR1 is WNHNN, CDR2 SYGVQD, per germline (reference sequence). CDR3 loop: CASSEPGRGYNEQFF. CDR3 bases: TGCGCCAGCAGTGAGCCGGGGCGCGGTTACAATGAGCAGTTCTTC.

This chain joins TRBV20-1 and TRBJ2-3, with 8 bases identical to TRBD2. The ends lost 5 bases at V and 1 base at J; junction bases unmatched: 11. The CDR3 consists of 16 residues. The germline gives CDR1 DFQATT, CDR2 SNEGSKA (reference sequence). The CDR3 here is CSAVRPGRARTDTQYF. In DNA, the CDR3 is TGCAGTGCTGTACGCCCCGGGAGGGCCCGCACAGATACGCAGTATTTT.

This chain joins TRBV15 and TRBJ1-5, with D tentatively TRBD1 (6 bases). There are 15 residues in the CDR3. Looked up from germline, CDR1 is LNHNV and CDR2 is YYDKDF (reference sequence). V was clipped by 5 bases and J by 4 bases, with 15 bases between them. CDR3 loop: CATSPTGQLNQPQHF. The DNA of the CDR3 is TGTGCCACCAGCCCTACAGGACAGTTAAATCAGCCCCAGCATTTT.

The V and J genes are TRBV18 and TRBJ2-7; D could derive from TRBD1 or TRBD2 (5 bases each). Germline lookup yields CDR1 KGHSH and CDR2 LQKENI. The CDR3 totals 13 residues. Deletions cut 8 bases from V and 0 bases from J, with 11 bases between. CDR3 loop: CASGAGSSYEQYF. The CDR3 coding sequence is TGTGCCAGCGGGGCGGGTAGCTCCTACGAGCAGTACTTC.

This clonotype appeared many times. This sequence joins TRBV6-1 and TRBJ2-5; 9 nucleotides agree with TRBD1. Germline V gives CDR1 MNHNS, CDR2 SASEGT. The CDR3 spans 12 residues. Trimming took 6 bases from V and 5 from J; bases not matched to a gene: 1. The CDR3 protein is CASRDRGETQYF. CDR3 coding DNA: TGTGCCAGCAGGGACAGGGGTGAGACCCAGTACTTC.

The V call is TRBV28, the J call TRBJ1-2; no firm D call. The germline gives CDR1 MDHEN, CDR2 SYDVKM. Trimming stripped 7 bases from V and 1 base from J, with 19 bases between. This CDR3 region has 16 residues. CDR3 amino acids: CASNRPTDTYNYGYTF. The CDR3 nucleotides are TGTGCCAGCAACCGTCCGACGGATACTTATAACTATGGCTACACCTTC.

Many counts were recorded for this clonotype. The chain joins TRBV24-1 to TRBJ2-5; 8 nucleotides align to TRBD2. The junction had 3 bases not matched to a gene; V was cut back by 7 bases and J by 0 bases. Germline CDR1 reads KGHDR; CDR2 reads SFDVKD. This CDR3 contains 14 residues. The CDR3 loop reads CATSAGGDQETQYF. The CDR3 DNA follows: TGTGCCACCAGCGCGGGGGGAGACCAAGAGACCCAGTACTTC.

The V and J genes are TRBV20-1 and TRBJ2-5; tentative D call: TRBD2 (7 bases). The CDR3 runs 15 residues. Germline CDR1 and CDR2: DFQATT and SNEGSKA (reference sequence). Trimming left V 0 bases short and J 4 bases short, with 15 bases between. The CDR3 spells CSAREGGGRVETQYF. Here the CDR3 DNA reads TGCAGTGCTAGAGAGGGGGGCGGGAGAGTAGAGACCCAGTACTTC.

V and J are TRBV5-1 and TRBJ1-6; D might be TRBD1 (5 bases). The germline gives CDR1 SGHRS, CDR2 YFSETQ. The ends were cut back, 2 bases at V and 7 bases at J, with 10 bases in the middle. This CDR3 is built from 14 residues. The CDR3: CASSFRGTNSPLHF. The CDR3 DNA follows: TGCGCCAGCAGCTTTCGGGGCACAAATTCACCCCTCCACTTT.